These 2 T cell receptor beta chains originate from one sample sequenced in a study of memory B cells and T cells in multiple sclerosis (dated by TCRdb to between 2018 and 2020). Autoproliferating (CFSEdim) and non-proliferating (CFSEhi) T cell fractions were sequenced separately after stimulus-free culture of CFSE-labeled PBMCs. Altogether, around 50 million CFSE-labeled PBMCs were kept in culture for roughly seven days with no stimulus, after which the replicate wells were combined. Library preparation used the immunoSEQ multiplex PCR assay. TCRdb carries this immuneACCESS record with in-frame sequences only. Its versions omit some clonotypes, under half of them owing to an unresolved V gene in the studies checked, with the rest unexplained. The sample table holds around 30,000 clones, of which roughly 83% were seen once. About 2.5% of the sample is held by the ten biggest clonotypes. Antigens for these TCRs are unknown.

Source material: PBMCs from blood kept in culture. Every receptor here comes from a human donor with multiple sclerosis.

The chain couples TRBV9 to TRBJ2-2; D gene ambiguous. V was cut by 0 bases and J by 3 bases, with 3 bases left in between. CDR3 length equals 13 residues. CDR1 and CDR2 (germline): SGDLS, YYNGEE. Here the CDR3 DNA reads TGTGCCAGCAGCGTAGTTGACACCGGGGAGCTGTTTTTT. Amino acid sequence: CASSVVDTGELFF.

This clone has a single count. The chain is built from TRBV25-1 and TRBJ1-1; D is possibly TRBD1 (5 bases). Trimming removed 1 base at V and 2 bases at J, with 14 bases between. The germline V gene encodes CDR1 MGHDK and CDR2 SYGVNS. CDR3 length: 16 amino acids. DNA for the CDR3: TGTGCCAGCAGTGAATTATCATCCAGGGCAAACACTGAAGCTTTCTTT. This gives the protein CASSELSSRANTEAFF.